The 28 T cell receptor beta chains below come from one sample, sequenced in a study of blood T cells in healthy people across ages (dated by TCRdb to between 2014 and 2016). The method behind the library was 5' RACE. The sequencer listed for this sample is Illumina HiSeq 2500. A second PCR of about 6 to 11 cycles was performed with a sample-barcoded 5' primer and a J-beta primer mix. The public sequencing data were trimmed at Q25 with fastp and processed into clonotypes with MiXCR by TCRdb, which kept only in-frame beta chains. Each record represents a unique CDR3 protein, reported with the most common genes and DNA among its rows. The sample includes about 1.5 million distinct CDR3 sequences, with 40% to 45% observed a single time. Clones ranked in the top ten supply over 3.5% of the sample. The sample was blood. The receptor set was obtained from a woman aged 18 to 35 in good health.

This clonotype showed up just a few times. The genes are TRBV2 and TRBJ1-1; D is possibly TRBD1 (5 bases). This CDR3 region has 11 residues. V dropped 5 bases and J dropped 8 bases, with 9 bases sitting between them. Germline assignment: CDR1 SNHLY and CDR2 FYNNEI. CDR3 coding DNA: TGTGCCAGCAGTTACGACAGCGAAGCTTTCTTT. Encoded protein: CASSYDSEAFF.

The chain links TRBV4-1 to TRBJ1-1, with a possible D match to TRBD1 (6 bases). This CDR3 is built from 16 residues. With 4 bases removed from V and 4 bases from J, the gap between germline ends came to 19 bases. Germline CDR1 is MGHRA and CDR2 is YSYEKL. The CDR3 nucleotides are TGCGCCAGCAGCCGAGATATACAGGGAGGCGGCACTGAAGCTTTCTTT. It yields the protein CASSRDIQGGGTEAFF.

This clonotype was counted between two and nine times. This chain uses TRBV27 with TRBJ2-1, with TRBD2 matching over 10 bases. The CDR3 loop spans 16 amino acids. V lost 3 bases, J lost 4 bases, and 6 bases stayed unmatched. Germline CDR1 reads MNHEY; CDR2 reads SMNVEV (reference sequence). CDR3: CASSFSATSGYNEQFF. The CDR3 coding sequence is TGTGCCAGCAGTTTCTCAGCGACTAGCGGGTACAATGAGCAGTTCTTC.

The chain recombines TRBV7-2 with TRBJ2-6; weak D call: TRBD2 (6 bases). The CDR3 runs to 15 residues. Trimming removed 6 bases from V and 2 bases from J, with 11 bases in between. CDR1 SGHTA and CDR2 FQGNSA come from the germline V gene. CDR3 DNA: TGTGCCAGCAGTTTATGGGGGGCTGGGGCCAACGTCCTGACTTTC. The encoded protein is CASSLWGAGANVLTF.

The rearrangement uses TRBV7-3 and TRBJ2-1, with TRBD2 matching 10 bases. J lost 1 base, V lost 5 bases, and 5 bases had no gene match. This CDR3 has 16 amino acids. Germline CDR1 and CDR2: SGHTA and FQGTGA. CDR3 amino acids: CASSPSGRESYNEQFF. CDR3 nucleotide sequence: TGTGCCAGCAGCCCCAGCGGGAGGGAATCCTACAATGAGCAGTTCTTC.

About this clonotype: No conserved phenylalanine or tryptophan is present at the end of the CDR3, so a read error is the likely explanation. The chain uses TRBV28 and TRBJ2-7; TRBD1 matches at 8 bases. CDR3 length equals 13 residues. Germline V CDR1 and CDR2: MDHEN, SYDVKM. V dropped 6 bases and J dropped 3; count of bases not matched to a gene: 4. CDR3 nucleotide sequence: TGTGCCAGCAGCCGCGGACAGGGCTACGAGCAGTACTTA. This translates into CASSRGQGYEQYL.

V gene TRBV3-1 combines with J gene TRBJ2-1, with 9 bases identical to TRBD2. Germline CDR1 and CDR2: LGHDT and YNNKEL (reference sequence). This CDR3 region has 15 residues. The V and J ends lost 2 bases and 11 bases, in that order; junction bases with no gene match: 10. CDR3 sequence reads: CASSQIRASSGKQFF. The CDR3 coding sequence is TGTGCCAGCAGCCAAATTCGGGCCTCTAGCGGGAAGCAGTTCTTC.

The gene calls are TRBV6-2 or TRBV6-3 and TRBJ2-5; the D gene is possibly TRBD2 (6 bases). The closer fit of TRBJ2-1 to the DNA end suggests the J call may be wrong. The CDR3 loop spans 14 amino acids. The germline V gene has CDR1 MNHEY and CDR2 SVGEGT. This CDR3 is CASKQTSGQETQFF. CDR3 DNA: TGTGCCAGCAAACAAACAAGCGGGCAAGAGACCCAGTTCTTC.

V is TRBV5-5 and J is TRBJ2-1, with D possibly matching TRBD1 (5 bases). This CDR3 spans 15 amino acids. Looked up from germline, CDR1 is SGHKS and CDR2 is YYEKEE (reference sequence). Trimming took 3 bases from V and 4 from J, leaving 14 bases between them. CDR3 residues: CASSSARAKYNEQFF. CDR3 bases: TGTGCCAGCAGCTCCGCCAGGGCGAAGTACAATGAGCAGTTCTTC.

V is TRBV9 and J is TRBJ2-5, with TRBD2 matching 12 bases. The CDR3 totals 16 residues. Germline V gene sequence: CDR1 SGDLS, CDR2 YYNGEE. After removal of 3 bases from V and 11 bases from J, the junction contained 14 bases not matched to a gene. The CDR3 nucleotides are TGTGCCAGCAGCGGCCAAGGACTAGCGGGAAACAATGAGCAGTACTTC. The encoded protein is CASSGQGLAGNNEQYF. The complete variable domain, with remaining parts taken from reference TRBV9 and TRBJ2-5, reads DSGVTQTPKHLITATGQRVTLRCSPRSGDLSVYWYQQSLDQGLQFLIQYYNGEERAKGNILERFSAQQFPDLHSELNLSSLELGDSALYFCASSGQGLAGNNEQYFGPGTRLLVL.

The CDR3 nucleotides are TGTGCCAGCAGCGTGGTAGGCACGAACGAGCAGTACTTC. The encoded protein is CASSVVGTNEQYF. The chain is built from TRBV9 and TRBJ2-7; the D is unclear. The CDR3 loop spans 13 amino acids. The V gene's germline CDR1 is SGDLS and CDR2 YYNGEE. V was cut by 2 bases and J by 5 bases, with 11 bases left in between.

The chain couples TRBV20-1 to TRBJ2-5, with D uncertain. Per germline, CDR1 DFQATT and CDR2 SNEGSKA (reference sequence). CDR3 length equals 13 residues. V lost 2 bases, J lost 5 bases, and 12 bases lay in between. The CDR3 nucleotides are TGCAGTGCTAGACTCCCGGTTAGGGAGACCCAGTACTTC. This sequence encodes CSARLPVRETQYF.

The J gene is TRBJ1-1, the V gene TRBV2; D may be TRBD1 (5 bases). The germline CDR1 and CDR2 sequences are SNHLY and FYNNEI. This CDR3 contains 10 residues. V gave up 11 bases and J gave up 7 bases, with 11 bases separating them. In DNA form, the CDR3 reads TGTGCCCAAGGGGTGGGTGAAGCTTTCTTT. Translation gives CAQGVGEAFF.

This rearrangement joins TRBV6-6 to TRBJ2-3; 9 nucleotides match TRBD2. After removal of 2 bases from V and 2 bases from J, the junction contained 5 bases not matched to a gene. Germline CDR1 MNHNY, CDR2 SVGAGI (reference sequence). This CDR3 has 16 amino acids. The CDR3: CASSYVAGGATDTQYF. Here the CDR3 DNA reads TGTGCCAGCAGTTACGTCGCGGGGGGGGCCACAGATACGCAGTATTTT.

This clonotype turned up a few times. The rearrangement uses TRBV9 and TRBJ2-1; tentatively, D is TRBD2 (6 bases). In germline, CDR1 is SGDLS, CDR2 YYNGEE. This CDR3 is built from 15 residues. V was clipped by 0 bases and J by 8 bases, with 15 bases between them. CDR3 loop: CASSVGMEGIYEQFF. Written as DNA, the CDR3 is TGTGCCAGCAGCGTAGGGATGGAGGGAATCTATGAGCAGTTCTTC.

This clonotype was detected a few times. The chain employs TRBV29-1 and TRBJ1-1; D is unresolved. V lost 7 bases and J lost 3, with 15 bases in between. The CDR3 contains 13 residues. CDR1 SQVTM and CDR2 ANQGSEA come from the germline V gene. For the CDR3, the DNA is TGCAGCGGGCTAGGGAGGGTTGACACTGAAGCTTTCTTT. Its protein product is CSGLGRVDTEAFF.

The genes are TRBV7-9 and TRBJ2-4, with D possibly matching TRBD2 (6 bases). The J call is doubtful: the DNA matches TRBJ2-7 better. This CDR3 comprises 13 residues. The germline gives CDR1 SEHNR, CDR2 FQNEAQ (reference sequence). The CDR3 nucleotides read TGTGCCAGCAGCTTAGCGCCGGGGGACGAGCAGTACTTC. Protein: CASSLAPGDEQYF.

Details on this clonotype: At one of its ends the junction is not consistent with the germline gene, which may arise from a read error. The chain joins TRBV20-1 to TRBJ2-1; 7 bases are shared with TRBD2. CDR1 is DFQATT and CDR2 is SNEGSKA in the germline V gene (reference sequence). This CDR3 comprises 13 residues. The CDR3 region is CSAPRAAGNEQFF. DNA of the CDR3: TGTAGTGCCCCACGGGCAGCGGGGAATGAGCAGTTCTTC.

The sample holds a few counts of this clonotype. The chain joins TRBV4-1 to TRBJ2-3, with 9 bases that match TRBD2. Germline CDR1 reads MGHRA; CDR2 reads YSYEKL. This CDR3 has 15 residues. Germline trimming cut 4 bases from V and 5 bases from J; bases unmatched to any gene: 7. The CDR3 bases are TGCGCCAGCAGCCGACCTAGCGGGGCTTTAGATACGCAGTATTTT. It is translated as CASSRPSGALDTQYF.

The sample holds many counts of this clonotype. This chain links TRBV6-5 with TRBJ2-6; D is uncertain. V lost 5 bases and J 0 bases, leaving 8 bases between the germline ends. The CDR3 covers 15 residues. CDR1 and CDR2 from the germline V gene are MNHEY and SVGAGI. The CDR3 region has the DNA TGTGCCAGCAGTCGAGAGCTCTCTGGGGCCAACGTCCTGACTTTC. This translates into CASSRELSGANVLTF.

The chain links TRBV6-5 to TRBJ1-5; no firm D call. V lost 2 bases and J 2 bases, leaving 10 bases between the germline ends. CDR1 MNHEY and CDR2 SVGAGI come from the germline V gene. CDR3 size: 15 residues. CDR3 residues: CASSYGGPGNQPQHF. In DNA, the CDR3 is TGTGCCAGCAGTTACGGCGGACCGGGCAATCAGCCCCAGCATTTT.

This clonotype was seen only a few times. The CDR3 nucleotides are TGTGCCAGCAGCTTAAACCTAGCGGGGGACGTCACCGGGGAGCTGTTTTTT. Residues: CASSLNLAGDVTGELFF. The chain recombines TRBV7-8 with TRBJ2-2; 10 bases fit TRBD2. This CDR3 contains 17 residues. Per germline, CDR1 SGHVS and CDR2 FQNEAQ. V lost 2 bases and J lost 4; bases outside the gene matches: 7.

The gene calls are TRBV28 and TRBJ1-5; possibly TRBD1 for D (6 bases). Germline CDR1 reads MDHEN; CDR2 reads SYDVKM. The ends were cut back, 5 bases at V and 7 bases at J, with 15 bases in the middle. This CDR3 is 14 amino acids long. The CDR3, as DNA: TGTGCCAGCAGTGACTCCACAGGGAGCCAGCCCCAGCATTTT. It yields the protein CASSDSTGSQPQHF. Based on the CDR3 plus reference TRBV28 and TRBJ1-5, the full variable domain is DVKVTQSSRYLVKRTGEKVFLECVQDMDHENMFWYRQDPGLGLRLIYFSYDVKMKEKGDIPEGYSVSREKKERFSLILESASTNQTSMYLCASSDSTGSQPQHFGDGTRLSIL.

Concerning this clonotype: The junction differs from germline at one of its ends, possibly a read error. The chain carries TRBV7-3 and TRBJ2-1; D unresolved. Germline V CDR1 and CDR2: SGHTA, FQGTGA. CDR3 length: 15 amino acids. The CDR3 loop reads CVSSLLTDSYNEQFF. In nucleotides, the CDR3 is TGTGTCAGCAGCTTGCTCACGGACTCCTACAATGAGCAGTTCTTC.

The chain couples TRBV20-1 to TRBJ2-4; 9 nucleotides line up with TRBD1. Losses at the gene ends were 3 bases for V and 11 bases for J; bases not matched to a gene: 8. CDR1 and CDR2 from the germline V gene are DFQATT and SNEGSKA (reference sequence). CDR3 size: 13 residues. Written as DNA, the CDR3 is TGCAGTGCTAGTGGGACAGGGCTTCGGCTTCAGTACTTC. Protein sequence: CSASGTGLRLQYF.

The V and J genes are TRBV7-2 and TRBJ2-7; tentatively, D is TRBD2 (5 bases). The germline V gene has CDR1 SGHTA and CDR2 FQGNSA. There are 16 residues in the CDR3. V was pared by 2 bases and J by 0 bases, with 14 bases between. The CDR3 reads CASSLFRPGSSYEQYF. DNA of the CDR3: TGTGCCAGCAGCTTATTTCGGCCGGGGAGCTCCTACGAGCAGTACTTC.

V is TRBV29-1 and J is TRBJ2-1; D not resolved. CDR3 length: 13 amino acids. Germline values: CDR1 SQVTM, CDR2 ANQGSEA. Here the CDR3 reads CRVARSSYNEQFF. CDR3 DNA sequence: TGCAGAGTCGCAAGGAGCTCCTACAATGAGCAGTTCTTC.

The chain couples TRBV5-1 to TRBJ1-1; a weak D match, TRBD1 (5 bases). The V and J ends lost 2 bases and 3 bases respectively, with 11 bases between them. Germline CDR1 reads SGHRS; CDR2 reads YFSETQ. This CDR3 contains 14 residues. CDR3 nucleotide sequence: TGCGCCAGCAGCTTCGGTCGAGGGGACACTGAAGCTTTCTTT. This codes for CASSFGRGDTEAFF. The complete variable domain, with remaining parts taken from reference TRBV5-1 and TRBJ1-1, reads KAGVTQTPRYLIKTRGQQVTLSCSPISGHRSVSWYQQTPGQGLQFLFEYFSETQRNKGNFPGRFSGRQFSNSRSEMNVSTLELGDSALYLCASSFGRGDTEAFFGQGTRLTVV.